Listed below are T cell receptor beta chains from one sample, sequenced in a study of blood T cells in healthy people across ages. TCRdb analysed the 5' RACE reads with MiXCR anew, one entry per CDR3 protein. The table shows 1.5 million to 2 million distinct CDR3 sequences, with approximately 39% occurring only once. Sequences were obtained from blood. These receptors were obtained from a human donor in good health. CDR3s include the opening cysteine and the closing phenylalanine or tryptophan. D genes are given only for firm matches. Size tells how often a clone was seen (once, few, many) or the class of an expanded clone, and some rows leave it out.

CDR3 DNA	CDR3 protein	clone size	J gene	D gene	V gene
TGTGCCAGCAGCCAAATCGGGACTAGCGGGGGCTACACCCATCAGTATTTT	CASSQIGTSGGYTHQYF	-	TRBJ2-3	TRBD2	TRBV9
TGTGCCAGCAGCTCCCAAGACAGGGCAGAGACCCGGTACTTC	CASSSQDRAETRYF	-	TRBJ2-5	TRBD1	TRBV5-4
TGCAGCGTTGAGTCAGGACAGGGCCTTTACAATGAGCAGTTCTTC	CSVESGQGLYNEQFF	-	TRBJ2-1	TRBD1	TRBV29-1
TGCGCCAGCAGCCAAGATTCGACAGTCGACTATGGCTACACCTTC	CASSQDSTVDYGYTF	-	TRBJ1-2	-	TRBV4-3
TGTGCCAGCAGCTTTGAACAGAGGTACAATGAGCAGTTCTTC	CASSFEQRYNEQFF	-	TRBJ2-1	-	TRBV5-5
TGTGCCAGCACCGTTACCGCTAACTATGGCTACACCTTC	CASTVTANYGYTF	few	TRBJ1-2	-	TRBV28
TGTGCCACCAACGAAGGAGGCGAAAACAATGAGCAGTTCTTC	CATNEGGENNEQFF	-	TRBJ2-1	-	TRBV6-5
TGTGCCAGCAGCCGGGGACAGGGGAACTATGGCTACACCTTC	CASSRGQGNYGYTF	many	TRBJ1-2	TRBD1	TRBV9
TGCGCCAGCAGCTTGGGGACTAGGGGGCTCACTGAAGCTTTCTTT	CASSLGTRGLTEAFF	-	TRBJ1-1	TRBD1	TRBV5-1
TGCAGCATGGTTGGACAGATCACAGATACGCAGTATTTT	CSMVGQITDTQYF	-	TRBJ2-3	-	TRBV29-1
TGTGCCACCAGCAGAGGGACAGATACGCAGTATTTT	CATSRGTDTQYF	many	TRBJ2-3	-	TRBV15
TGCGCCAGCAGCCAACAGCGTGGGGGGTACGAGCAGTACTTC	CASSQQRGGYEQYF	few	TRBJ2-7	-	TRBV4-3
TGTGCCAGCAGTTTAAGGCAGTCGGGGGAAGAGACCCAGTACTTC	CASSLRQSGEETQYF	-	TRBJ2-5	-	TRBV27
TGTGCCAGCAGGGAGACAGGGACGGATGGCTACACCTTC	CASRETGTDGYTF	-	TRBJ1-2	TRBD1	TRBV6-1
TGTGCCAGCAGATCCGGACTAGCGGTTACCTACGAGCAGTACTTC	CASRSGLAVTYEQYF	-	TRBJ2-7	TRBD2	TRBV27
TGTGCCAGCAGCCCCCGGACTAGCGGAAGGCAGTACTTC	CASSPRTSGRQYF	few	TRBJ2-4	TRBD2	TRBV7-2
TGTGCCAGCAGCCCCCACCGGGGTCCTTCGGGTCAGCCCCAGCATTTT	CASSPHRGPSGQPQHF	once	TRBJ1-5	-	TRBV6-1
TGTGCCAGCAGAAAGGGGGGGTACAATGAGCAGTTCTTC	CASRKGGYNEQFF	-	TRBJ2-1	-	TRBV6-2/TRBV6-3
TGTGCCAGCAGCCCCCGGACACTAATGGCGGGTGGCTACACCTTC	CASSPRTLMAGGYTF	-	TRBJ1-2	-	TRBV11-2
TGTGCCATCAGGGGACAGGCGAACTACGAGCAGTACTTC	CAIRGQANYEQYF	few	TRBJ2-7	TRBD1	TRBV10-3
TGTGCCAGCAGCCTACGCCCTTATATAGCGGGAGCCCAAAACATTCAGTACTTC	CASSLRPYIAGAQNIQYF	few	TRBJ2-4	TRBD2	TRBV7-3
TGCAGTGCTAGATCGTGGGACAGGGGTAGAGCTTTCTTT	CSARSWDRGRAFF	few	TRBJ1-1	TRBD1	TRBV20-1
TGCAGCGTTGAAGATCGGAGCGGGAATGGCTACACCTTC	CSVEDRSGNGYTF	few	TRBJ1-2	-	TRBV29-1
TGCGCCAGCAGCCAACTCCAGGGAGGGGCCCTCTATGGCTACACCTTC	CASSQLQGGALYGYTF	-	TRBJ1-2	-	TRBV4-3
TGTGCCACCGCCAACAGGGGCTACGAGCAGTACTTC	CATANRGYEQYF	-	TRBJ2-7	TRBD1	TRBV6-2/TRBV6-3
TGCGCCAGCAGCTTGCGGACTCGACTAGCGGGAGATACGCAGTATTTT	CASSLRTRLAGDTQYF	-	TRBJ2-3	TRBD2	TRBV5-1
TGTGCCAGCAGTTTATATGGATGGGAATACGAGCAGTACTTC	CASSLYGWEYEQYF	few	TRBJ2-7	-	TRBV27
TGTGCCAGCAGCTTGGCCAAGGGGGCAGATACGCAGTATTTT	CASSLAKGADTQYF	once	TRBJ2-3	-	TRBV5-4
TGCAGTGCTAGAGATTACAGTGGAAACATTCAGTACTTC	CSARDYSGNIQYF	once	TRBJ2-4	-	TRBV20-1
TGTGCTAGTGGTTTGGTACTCAGGGGGAGAGGCACAGATACGCAGTATTTT	CASGLVLRGRGTDTQYF	-	TRBJ2-3	TRBD1	TRBV12-5
TGTGCCAGCAGTTTTATTGTGGGGGGGCTGCAGGAGACCCAGTACTTC	CASSFIVGGLQETQYF	few	TRBJ2-5	-	TRBV28
TGTGCCAGCAGCACAGGACAGGGAACAGAGCAGTACTTC	CASSTGQGTEQYF	few	TRBJ2-7	TRBD1	TRBV9
TGCAGCGTTGCCCCCTCCATGGGTGAGCAGTACTTC	CSVAPSMGEQYF	many	TRBJ2-7	-	TRBV29-1
TGTGCCAGCAGCAAAACGGGACAAAGCTTCCGCGAGCAGTACTTC	CASSKTGQSFREQYF	-	TRBJ2-7	-	TRBV7-2
TGTGCCAGCAGGGCAGGGGAGTTGGGACAAGCTCGTTCCTACGAGCAGTACTTC	CASRAGELGQARSYEQYF	few	TRBJ2-7	-	TRBV7-9
TGCGCCGGCAGCCAAGTACCGGGGGGCAGGGAGCTGTTTTTT	CAGSQVPGGRELFF	-	TRBJ2-2	-	TRBV4-3
TGTGCCAGCAGTTTTCCCAGGGGGATAGGATACGAGCAGTACTTC	CASSFPRGIGYEQYF	few	TRBJ2-7	TRBD1	TRBV28
TGTGCCAGCAGCTCAGCCCTAGGCGAGCAGTACTTC	CASSSALGEQYF	few	TRBJ2-7	-	TRBV12-3/TRBV12-4
TGTGCCAGCAGTAACGGGACAGACTACGAGCAGTACTTC	CASSNGTDYEQYF	-	TRBJ2-7	TRBD1	TRBV27
TGTGCCAGCAGCCCCTACAGTGTAGAGCAGTTCTTC	CASSPYSVEQFF	-	TRBJ2-1	-	TRBV7-9
TGTGCCAGCAGTTTCGACACGAAATGGTATAGCAATCAGCCCCAGCATTTT	CASSFDTKWYSNQPQHF	-	TRBJ1-5	-	TRBV12-3/TRBV12-4
TGTGCCAGCAGATCGACAGGGTTCAACACTGAAGCTTTCTTT	CASRSTGFNTEAFF	once	TRBJ1-1	TRBD1	TRBV2
TGCGCCAGCAGCTTGGTGGGTATAGGTCAACCCCAGTATTTC	CASSLVGIGQPQYF	-	TRBJ2-4	-	TRBV5-1